These T cell receptor beta chains were read from a single sample in a study of regulatory T cells in long-lasting Graves disease. TCRdb called the multiplex PCR reads again in MiXCR, with one record for every CDR3 protein. The sample carries just over 600,000 distinct CDR3 sequences, roughly 15% recorded once. These data were also filed under a second study, of T cells in Graves' hyperthyroidism and ophthalmopathy.

Sequences were derived from peripheral blood mononuclear cells (PBMCs), sampled at new diagnosis, from a patient treated with antithyroid drugs. The receptors shown here come from a woman between 25 and 40 years old with Graves disease. The CDR3 runs from the conserved cysteine through the conserved F or W. The D gene is left open where the match is weak. Size is omitted from some rows. Given values are once, few, many or a class for expanded clones.

j_call	clone_size	v_call	d_call	cdr3_nt	cdr3_aa
TRBJ2-2	many	TRBV28	TRBD2	TGTGCCAGCAGTTCTCCGAGACTAGCGGGAGAGGTGCTGTTTTTT	CASSSPRLAGEVLFF
TRBJ2-1	few	TRBV19	TRBD2	TGTGCCAGTAGTATAGGGACTAGCGGAAGCTACAATGAGCAGTTCTTC	CASSIGTSGSYNEQFF
TRBJ1-3	-	TRBV6-1	TRBD1	TGTGCCAGCAGTGAATACAGGGGGCGCGTCTCTGGAAACACCATATATTTT	CASSEYRGRVSGNTIYF
TRBJ1-1	-	TRBV5-1	-	TGCGCCAGCAGAGAGCATATGAACACTGAAGCTTTCTTT	CASREHMNTEAFF
TRBJ1-1	-	TRBV19	-	TGTGCCAGTAGTATATCTCAGGGAGGGAATAAGGACACTGAAGCTTTCTTT	CASSISQGGNKDTEAFF
TRBJ1-5	-	TRBV20-1	-	TGCAGTGCTCAACAGACAGTTAGCAATCAGCCCCAGCATTTT	CSAQQTVSNQPQHF
TRBJ1-6	few	TRBV6-2/TRBV6-3	-	TGTGCCAGCAGTTACTTGAATGAGGGGCCCCTCCACTTT	CASSYLNEGPLHF
TRBJ2-7	few	TRBV5-1	TRBD1	TGCGCCAGCAGCTTCGAGGGACAGAACTACGAGCAGTACTTC	CASSFEGQNYEQYF
TRBJ1-5	few	TRBV20-1	-	TGCAGTGCTAGCCCTACAGGGACTAGCAATCAGCCCCAGCATTTT	CSASPTGTSNQPQHF
TRBJ2-7	many	TRBV2	TRBD2	TGTGCCAGCAGAGGACTAGCCTACGAGCAGTACTTC	CASRGLAYEQYF
TRBJ2-3	many	TRBV28	-	TGTGCCAGCGCTACCCGGCAGTCCTTGGATACGCAGTATTTT	CASATRQSLDTQYF
TRBJ2-7	-	TRBV4-1	-	TGCGCCAGCAGCCTAGACCCCCAGTCCTACGAGCAGTACTTC	CASSLDPQSYEQYF
TRBJ2-1	many	TRBV7-9	-	TGTGCCAGCAGCTCCCCTCAGCTAGCCCTGGCGGGCAATGAGCAGTTCTTC	CASSSPQLALAGNEQFF
TRBJ2-4	few	TRBV10-3	-	TGTGCCATCAGCGAAGACCAGGGGTCCCTCTTTCAGTACTTC	CAISEDQGSLFQYF
TRBJ1-4	-	TRBV20-1	TRBD1	TGCAGTGCTTTCACAGGGGCCGGTAATGAAAAACTGTTTTTT	CSAFTGAGNEKLFF
TRBJ2-1	-	TRBV20-1	TRBD1	TGCAGTGCTAGACCAGGACAGGGGCGAGATCTCCTAGCCTACAATGAGCAGTTCTTC	CSARPGQGRDLLAYNEQFF
TRBJ1-1	many	TRBV11-1	-	TGTGCCAGCAGCCATGGTCGAGTGTGGGGCCGGCGTCTTGGCACTGAAGCTTTCTTT	CASSHGRVWGRRLGTEAFF
TRBJ2-3	many	TRBV20-1	-	TGCAGTGCTAGAGACGTACCTACGCAGTATTTT	CSARDVPTQYF
TRBJ2-5	-	TRBV12-3/TRBV12-4	-	TGTGCCAGCAGTTTAAGGGCTTCCCAAGAGACCCAGTACTTC	CASSLRASQETQYF
TRBJ1-5	many	TRBV15	-	TGTGCCACCAGCAGAGTCATTAATCAGCCCCAGCATTTT	CATSRVINQPQHF
TRBJ2-5	-	TRBV20-1	TRBD1	TGCAGTGCCCGGGACAGCAACCAAGAGACCCAGTACTTC	CSARDSNQETQYF
TRBJ2-7	many	TRBV11-2	TRBD2	TGTGCCAGCAGCTCGGACGGAAGCGGGACCAAGGACTACGAGCAGTACTTC	CASSSDGSGTKDYEQYF
TRBJ2-7	many	TRBV12-3/TRBV12-4	-	TGTGCCAGCCTCGCACAGGGCTCCTACGAGCAGTACTTC	CASLAQGSYEQYF
TRBJ2-2	once	TRBV10-3	-	TGTGCCATCAGTGAGATTTATCTAGATGCGCTGTTTTTT	CAISEIYLDALFF
TRBJ2-7	many	TRBV20-1	TRBD2	TGCAGTGCTAGGTCCCTAGCGGGAGACATCTCCTACGAGCAGTACTTC	CSARSLAGDISYEQYF
TRBJ1-4	few	TRBV6-1	-	TGTGCCAGCGCTCAGCGGGGGGGGGGCGTCTGGGAAAAACTGTTTTTT	CASAQRGGGVWEKLFF
TRBJ2-7	many	TRBV5-5	-	TGTGCCAGCAGCCCCGGGGAACTTACCTACGAGCAGTACTTC	CASSPGELTYEQYF
TRBJ2-7	few	TRBV3-1	TRBD2	TGTGCCAGCGGGAGACTAGCGCCCTACGAGCAGTACTTC	CASGRLAPYEQYF
TRBJ2-1	many	TRBV6-1	-	TGTGCCAGCAGTGAACCCCCCTCGGATGAGCAGTTCTTC	CASSEPPSDEQFF